The clone carrying this T cell receptor beta chain was seen ten or more times. This sample is drawn from a study of early T cells in non-severe SARS-CoV-2 infection. CDR3 length equals 13 residues. V was clipped by 5 bases and J by 2 bases, with 7 bases between them. The germline V gene has CDR1 GTSNPN and CDR2 SVGIG (reference sequence). TCRdb processed the 5' RACE reads anew with MiXCR; each CDR3 protein has one entry. The data contain roughly 36,000 distinct CDR3 sequences, around 5.9% of them singletons. This TCR was recovered from an adult who was a healthcare worker with PCR-confirmed SARS-CoV-2 infection or an uninfected control (not recorded which). The rearrangement joins TRBV30 to TRBJ2-6; D gene uncertain. Sequences were obtained from whole blood. For the CDR3, the DNA is TGTGCCTGGGACATTCCTGGGGCCAACGTCCTGACTTTC. This sequence encodes CAWDIPGANVLTF.